This T cell receptor beta chain was captured by sequencing in a study of cytomegalovirus exposure and HLA in healthy donors. Study-wide results and limits: In vitro, three CMV-associated chains proved specific for CMV antigens. High specificity and sensitivity for cytomegalovirus status were reported for the classifier.

On this clone itself: Its antigen remains unknown.

13 Jbeta primers and 60 Vbeta primers were used for the PCR. This table comes from immunoSEQ multiplex PCR, and its TCRdb copy is limited to in-frame clones, with some not included. The table includes approximately 170,000 clones, 60% to 80% detected once. V was clipped by 0 bases and J by 3 bases; unmatched bases: 5. The CDR3 covers 16 residues. Germline V gene sequence: CDR1 SGDLS, CDR2 YYNGEE. At the time of sampling, donors were nominally healthy, though unrecorded immune exposures were likely. This receptor was taken from a woman aged 18 to 35 in good health and CMV-seronegative. The J gene is TRBJ2-5, the V gene TRBV9, with 10 nucleotides matching TRBD1. Specimen: PBMCs. The CDR3 DNA is TGTGCCAGCAGCGTAGGGCCGGGACAGGGGAAAGAGACCCAGTACTTC. The encoded protein is CASSVGPGQGKETQYF.